Listed here is a single T cell receptor beta chain. Antigen: not known. This sample is part of a study of cytomegalovirus exposure and HLA in healthy donors. Whole-study results and caveats: TCR beta sequences reportedly predicted most subjects' HLA-A and HLA-B alleles accurately. When presence/absence was analysed, sequencing depth was taken to be roughly uniform across donors.

The CDR3 runs to 13 residues. Germline V gene sequence: CDR1 MRHNA, CDR2 SNTAGT. The germline V and J ends were trimmed by 2 bases and 6 bases, with 11 bases remaining between them. PCR employed 60 Vbeta and 13 Jbeta primers. The data were produced by immunoSEQ multiplex PCR, yet TCRdb's version contains in-frame clones alone and is incomplete. This table has around 150,000 clones, 60% to 80% appearing once. The receptor comes from a man younger than 45 in good health and CMV-seropositive. The sequenced material came from PBMCs. The chain is built from TRBV6-4 and TRBJ2-7; the D gene is possibly TRBD2 (5 bases). The CDR3 here is CASSDRESGEQYF. The DNA of the CDR3 is TGTGCCAGCAGTGACCGGGAATCTGGCGAGCAGTACTTC.